Sequencing of this T cell receptor (beta chain) was carried out in a study of T cells expressing NK-cell markers. Study as a whole: Sorted T-cell subsets CD3+CD56+NKG2C+, CD3+CD56+NKG2C- and CD3+CD56-NKG2C+ were TCR beta-sequenced. General study points: The HCMV specificity of the expanded NKG2C+ T cell clones stayed unresolved. In more than 5 donors, dominant CD3+CD56+NKG2C+ clonotypes ranked among the top 10 CD8+ clonotypes.

CDR3 size: 15 residues. The germline V gene has CDR1 DFQATT and CDR2 SNEGSKA (reference sequence). On this clonotype itself: Antigen specificity is unknown.

TCRdb re-called the 5' RACE reads and catalogs CDR3 proteins one per entry, DNA excluded. The sample has about 400,000 distinct CDR3 sequences. The TCR was taken from a woman between 50 and 59 years old in good health. The specimen sequenced was blood T cells: a sorted CD56 or NKG2C T cell subset, CD4+ or CD8+ T cells, or bulk PBMC T cells (not recorded which). The chain combines TRBV20-1 with TRBJ1-5. This CDR3 is CSASRSEGNNQPQHF.